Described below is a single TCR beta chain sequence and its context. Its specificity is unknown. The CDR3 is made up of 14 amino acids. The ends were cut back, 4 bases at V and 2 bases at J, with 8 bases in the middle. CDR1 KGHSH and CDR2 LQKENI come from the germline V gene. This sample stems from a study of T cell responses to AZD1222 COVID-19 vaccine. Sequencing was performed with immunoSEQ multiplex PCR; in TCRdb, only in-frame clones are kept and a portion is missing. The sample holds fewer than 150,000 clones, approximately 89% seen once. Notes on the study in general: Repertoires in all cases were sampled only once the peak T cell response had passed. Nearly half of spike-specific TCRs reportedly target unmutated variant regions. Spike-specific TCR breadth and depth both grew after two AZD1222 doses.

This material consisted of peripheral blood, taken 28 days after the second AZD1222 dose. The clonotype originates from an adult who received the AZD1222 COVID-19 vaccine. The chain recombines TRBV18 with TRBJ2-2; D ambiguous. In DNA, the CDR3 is TGTGCCAGCTCACTAACGGACAACACCGGGGAGCTGTTTTTT. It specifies CASSLTDNTGELFF.